The 5 T cell receptor beta chains below come from one sample, sequenced in a study of cytomegalovirus exposure and HLA in healthy donors. The repertoire was sequenced with immunoSEQ multiplex PCR; TCRdb's copy has only in-frame clones and lacks some. The repertoire consists of 100,000 to 150,000 clones, with about 87% occurring once and the leading ten covering under 2%. The sequenced sample consisted of PBMCs. The receptors originated from a young woman in good health and CMV-seronegative.

The chain employs TRBV13 and TRBJ2-7; 9 nucleotides match TRBD2. Trimming cost V 3 bases and J 0 bases; bases outside gene matches: 3. Looked up from germline, CDR1 is PRHDT and CDR2 is FYEKMQ (reference sequence). This CDR3 region has 15 residues. The CDR3 sequence is CASSFQRGASYEQYF. As DNA, the CDR3 is TGTGCCAGCAGCTTTCAGCGGGGGGCCTCCTACGAGCAGTACTTC.

The chain carries TRBV18 and TRBJ1-2; 9 bases agree with TRBD1. Germline V gives CDR1 KGHSH, CDR2 LQKENI. The CDR3 is 16 amino acids. V was pared by 2 bases and J by 10 bases, with 14 bases of the junction left unmatched. The DNA for the CDR3 is TGTGCCAGCTCACCAGGTCTGGCTACAGGGGGCGGATTCTACACCTTC. It specifies CASSPGLATGGGFYTF.

The chain carries TRBV7-8 and TRBJ2-5; 9 bases match TRBD2. The CDR3 spans 16 residues. V was pared by 5 bases and J by 5 bases, with 12 bases of the junction left unmatched. CDR1 is SGHVS and CDR2 is FQNEAQ in the germline V gene. The CDR3 spells CASSQKGLAGKETQYF. For the CDR3, the DNA is TGTGCCAGCAGCCAAAAGGGGCTAGCGGGAAAGGAGACCCAGTACTTC.

This chain links TRBV7-3 with TRBJ2-1; the D gene is possibly TRBD2 (5 bases). CDR3 length: 15 residues. Germline CDR1 and CDR2: SGHTA and FQGTGA. V dropped 5 bases and J dropped 7 bases, with 18 bases sitting between them. The CDR3 loop is CASSLRSGWRNEQFF. CDR3 in DNA: TGTGCCAGCAGCCTCCGTTCGGGGTGGAGGAATGAGCAGTTCTTC.

The chain is built from TRBV27 and TRBJ1-2; 9 bases align to TRBD1. Per the germline V gene, CDR1 is MNHEY and CDR2 is SMNVEV (reference sequence). V trimming: 6 bases; J trimming: 7 bases; junction bases outside the gene matches: 9. CDR3 length equals 14 residues. CDR3 sequence reads: CASRTTGGRGGYTF. DNA of the CDR3: TGTGCCAGCAGAACCACAGGGGGCCGGGGTGGCTACACCTTC.